The 8 T cell receptor beta chains in this list originate from one sample, sequenced in a study of shared clonotypes between healthy human individuals. Here immunoSEQ multiplex PCR was the method, and the copy in TCRdb shows in-frame clones only, minus some. The sample includes 2 million to 3 million clones, 93% seen only once; the top ten take approximately 0.36%. Sequenced sample: naive CD4+ T cells from PBMCs. The subset here: CD45RA+ positively selected. The receptor source for this set is a man younger than 30 in good health. Some clones in this sample may be carry-over from other donors' samples.

The genes are TRBV10-3 and TRBJ2-1; 9 nucleotides line up with TRBD2. The germline gives CDR1 ENHRY, CDR2 SYGVKD. J gave up 15 bases and V 11 bases, and 17 bases lay outside the gene matches. This CDR3 is built from 13 residues. Here the CDR3 reads CAVGGAGGQNAFF. The CDR3 DNA follows: TGTGCCGTCGGTGGAGCGGGAGGCCAAAACGCGTTCTTC.

The chain joins TRBV7-9 to TRBJ2-2; 7 bases match TRBD2. The CDR3 loop spans 19 amino acids. The germline V gene encodes CDR1 SEHNR and CDR2 FQNEAQ (reference sequence). Losses at the gene ends were 2 bases for V and 4 bases for J; bases not matched to a gene: 16. CDR3 loop: CASSLHKQAGVLGTGELFF. The CDR3 DNA sequence: TGTGCCAGCAGCTTACACAAGCAGGCGGGAGTGTTGGGCACCGGGGAGCTGTTTTTT. Full variable domain (remainder filled in from reference TRBV7-9 and TRBJ2-2): DTGVSQNPRHKITKRGQNVTFRCDPISEHNRLYWYRQTLGQGPEFLTYFQNEAQLEKSRLLSDRFSAERPKGSFSTLEIQRTEQGDSAMYLCASSLHKQAGVLGTGELFFGEGSRLTVL.

The chain couples TRBV19 to TRBJ1-2; TRBD1 agrees at 11 bases. The trim removed 3 bases at V and 4 bases at J, leaving 22 bases unmatched. In germline, CDR1 is LNHDA, CDR2 SQIVND (reference sequence). The CDR3 length is 21 residues. The DNA of the CDR3 is TGTGCCAGTAGTATTCGGTACGGTTCGGGGACAGGGGGTTCTACCCCCTATGGCTACACCTTC. It encodes CASSIRYGSGTGGSTPYGYTF.

The chain links TRBV30 to TRBJ2-3; D tentatively fits TRBD1 or TRBD2 (5 bases each). This CDR3 is built from 13 residues. Germline V CDR1 and CDR2: GTSNPN, SVGIG (reference sequence). The V end was cut by 2 bases, the J end by 3 bases, with 9 bases between. The CDR3 is CAWSRGDTDTQYF. CDR3 in DNA: TGTGCCTGGAGTCGAGGGGATACAGATACGCAGTATTTT.

The V gene is TRBV29-1, the J gene TRBJ1-4; no clear D. The V end lost 5 bases, the J end lost 8 bases, and 15 bases lay between the germline ends. CDR3 length: 13 amino acids. Germline V CDR1 and CDR2: SQVTM, ANQGSEA. The CDR3 region is CSVTGPLVEKLFF. The DNA for the CDR3 is TGCAGCGTTACCGGGCCCCTCGTGGAAAAACTGTTTTTT.

The chain's CDR3 is CASSARGTGGEKLFF. In DNA, the CDR3 is TGTGCCAGCAGCGCCCGGGGGACAGGGGGTGAAAAACTGTTTTTT. This sequence joins TRBV9 and TRBJ1-4, with 11 bases identical to TRBD1. This CDR3 is 15 amino acids long. Germline CDR1 and CDR2: SGDLS and YYNGEE. V shed 3 bases, J shed 7 bases, and the junction held 5 bases outside the gene matches.

This chain links TRBV6-1 with TRBJ1-1; D remains unclear. Per the germline V gene, CDR1 is MNHNS and CDR2 is SASEGT. Trimming took off 6 bases at V and 0 bases at J, with 14 bases between the two ends. This CDR3 region has 15 residues. The CDR3 DNA follows: TGTGCCAGCAGACGGCAGGACCTAGTGAACACTGAAGCTTTCTTT. It encodes CASRRQDLVNTEAFF.

This chain uses TRBV7-2 with TRBJ1-2; perhaps TRBD1 as D (5 bases). V was shortened by 3 bases and J by 2 bases, with 10 bases between the two germline ends. The CDR3 has 14 amino acids. Germline V gene data show CDR1 as SGHTA and CDR2 as FQGNSA. CDR3 sequence: CASSFAGNNYGYTF. The CDR3 bases are TGTGCCAGCAGCTTCGCAGGGAACAACTATGGCTACACCTTC.